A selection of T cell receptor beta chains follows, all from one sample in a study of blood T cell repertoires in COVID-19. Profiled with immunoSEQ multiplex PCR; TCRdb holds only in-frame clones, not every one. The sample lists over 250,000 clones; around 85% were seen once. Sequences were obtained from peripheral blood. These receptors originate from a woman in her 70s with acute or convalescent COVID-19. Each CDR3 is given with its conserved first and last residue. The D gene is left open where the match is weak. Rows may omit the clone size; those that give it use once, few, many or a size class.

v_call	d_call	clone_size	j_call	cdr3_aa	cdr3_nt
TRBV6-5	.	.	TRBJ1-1	CASRGGGITEAFF	TGTGCCAGCAGGGGGGGAGGGATCACTGAAGCTTTCTTT
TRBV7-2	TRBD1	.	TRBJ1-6	CASGPWTGSNSPLHF	TGTGCCAGCGGACCCTGGACAGGGAGTAATTCACCCCTCCACTTT
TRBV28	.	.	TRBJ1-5	CASSSPGASNQPQHF	TGTGCCAGCAGTTCCCCAGGGGCGAGTAATCAGCCCCAGCATTTT
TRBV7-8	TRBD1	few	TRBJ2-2	CASRNVGTGGRTGELFF	TGTGCCAGCAGAAACGTAGGGACAGGGGGCCGCACCGGGGAGCTGTTTTTT
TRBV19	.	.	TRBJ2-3	CASSMVVSTDTQYF	TGTGCCAGTAGTATGGTAGTTTCGACAGATACGCAGTATTTT
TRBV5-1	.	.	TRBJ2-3	CASSEDHGGGQYF	TGCGCCAGCAGCGAGGACCACGGAGGAGGGCAGTATTTT
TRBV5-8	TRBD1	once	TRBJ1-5	CASSRQQGAKQPQHF	TGTGCCAGCAGCCGGCAACAGGGGGCAAAACAGCCCCAGCATTTT
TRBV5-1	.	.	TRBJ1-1	CASSSGAGSPTEAFF	TGCGCCAGCAGCTCGGGAGCAGGGAGCCCAACTGAAGCTTTCTTT
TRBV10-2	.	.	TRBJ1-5	CASSEPRHQPQHF	TGCGCCAGCAGTGAGCCCAGGCATCAGCCCCAGCATTTT
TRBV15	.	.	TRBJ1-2	CATSRDLTLPGATF	TGTGCCACCAGCAGAGATTTAACCCTTCCGGGAGCCACCTTC
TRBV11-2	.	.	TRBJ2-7	CASSLEMGGGQYF	TGTGCCAGCAGCTTAGAAATGGGTGGCGGGCAGTACTTC
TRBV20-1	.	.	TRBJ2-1	CSAGGPLEQFF	TGCAGTGCTGGCGGGCCGCTTGAGCAGTTCTTC
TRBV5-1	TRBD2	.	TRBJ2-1	CASSLTSGAVEQFF	TGCGCCAGCAGCTTGACTAGCGGGGCTGTTGAGCAGTTCTTC
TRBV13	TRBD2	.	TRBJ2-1	CASSLFAGGTGEQFF	TGTGCCAGCAGCTTATTCGCGGGGGGGACCGGTGAGCAGTTCTTC
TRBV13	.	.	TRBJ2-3	CASSLGGVFTDTQYF	TGTGCCAGCAGCTTAGGCGGGGTATTCACAGATACGCAGTATTTT
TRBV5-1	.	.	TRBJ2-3	CASSLAGKVTDTQYF	TGCGCCAGCAGCTTGGCGGGTAAAGTTACAGATACGCAGTATTTT
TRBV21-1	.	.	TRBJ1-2	CASSCGTGRDYGYTF	TGTGCCAGCAGTTGTGGAACAGGGAGGGACTATGGCTACACCTTC
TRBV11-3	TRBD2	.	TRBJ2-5	CASSSGGLAGKETQYF	TGTGCCAGCAGCTCGGGGGGGCTAGCGGGGAAAGAGACCCAGTACTTC